These 28 T cell receptor beta chains came from one sample sequenced in a study of glioma-infiltrating T cells. The iRepertoire nested amplicon-rescue multiplex PCR amplified TCR alpha and beta CDR3s from RNA. MiXCR was run by TCRdb on the multiplex PCR reads, yielding one entry per CDR3 protein. The profile shows about 89,000 distinct CDR3 sequences, about a quarter of them singletons. The specimen was glioma tissue, nonneoplastic brain tissue, or PBMCs (not recorded which). These receptors all come from a human donor with low-grade glioma or glioblastoma, undergoing nonglioma brain surgery, or in good health (not recorded which).

About this clonotype: This may be a read error, as it is one base from a much larger clone. This chain connects TRBV18 to TRBJ1-4; TRBD1 agrees at 7 bases. V trimming: 5 bases; J trimming: 0 bases; junction bases outside the gene matches: 6. Germline values: CDR1 KGHSH, CDR2 LQKENI. This CDR3 is 16 amino acids long. The CDR3 DNA reads TGTGCCAGCTCAATGGGACAGATTGCAACTAATGAAAAACTGTTTTTT. This sequence encodes CASSMGQIATNEKLFF.

This clonotype was seen many times. The V gene is TRBV7-2, the J gene TRBJ1-5; D ambiguous. CDR1 is SGHTA, CDR2 FQGNSA, per germline. The V gene lost 1 base and the J gene lost 6 bases, with 4 bases spanning the gap. This CDR3 comprises 12 residues. The CDR3 region is CASSLGSQPQHF. The DNA of the CDR3 is TGTGCCAGCAGCTTAGGGTCTCAGCCCCAGCATTTT.

Many counts were recorded for this clonotype. The V gene is TRBV24-1, the J gene TRBJ2-7; D possibly corresponds to TRBD1 (5 bases). The germline V gene has CDR1 KGHDR and CDR2 SFDVKD. Trimming took off 4 bases at V and 3 bases at J, with 12 bases between the two ends. This CDR3 region has 14 residues. CDR3 in DNA: TGTGCCACCAGTGAGCTGGACAAAGACTACGAGCAGTACTTC. This codes for CATSELDKDYEQYF.

J is TRBJ2-3 and V is TRBV5-1; D possibly uses TRBD1 or TRBD2 (5 bases each). This CDR3 is built from 15 residues. Trimming left V 4 bases short and J 0 bases short, with 12 bases between. Germline CDR1 SGHRS, CDR2 YFSETQ. CDR3 loop: CASSTGRTSTDTQYF. For the CDR3, the DNA is TGCGCCAGCAGCACGGGGCGTACTAGCACAGATACGCAGTATTTT.

Ten or more counts support this clonotype. J is TRBJ1-6 and V is TRBV7-2, with D perhaps matching TRBD1 (5 bases). The CDR3 is 14 residues long. Trimming cost V 3 bases and J 10 bases, with 13 bases left between them. Germline V gene lookup returns CDR1 SGHTA and CDR2 FQGNSA. CDR3 sequence reads: CASSFRVDGSPLHF. As DNA, the CDR3 is TGTGCCAGCAGCTTCAGGGTCGATGGATCACCCCTCCACTTT.

This clonotype has ten or more counts. The genes are TRBV27 and TRBJ2-3; D remains unclear. Per the germline V gene, CDR1 is MNHEY and CDR2 is SMNVEV (reference sequence). Trimming removed 4 bases from V and 0 bases from J, with 11 bases in between. This CDR3 region has 15 residues. The CDR3 reads CASSSRRISTDTQYF. The CDR3 nucleotides are TGTGCCAGCAGTTCGAGACGGATAAGCACAGATACGCAGTATTTT.

This clonotype was seen only a few times. J is TRBJ2-7 and V is TRBV5-4, with TRBD2 as a possible D gene (6 bases). The CDR3 covers 12 residues. Trimming pared 0 bases from V and 5 bases from J, leaving 6 bases between. Germline lookup yields CDR1 SGHNT and CDR2 YYREEE (reference sequence). CDR3: CASSLAGDEQYF. The DNA of the CDR3 is TGTGCCAGCAGCTTGGCGGGGGACGAGCAGTACTTC.

This clonotype has a count of ten or more. The chain recombines TRBV10-2 with TRBJ1-6; 9 positions agree with TRBD1. Germline CDR1 and CDR2: WSHSY and SAAADI. The CDR3 covers 15 residues. J gave up 6 bases and V 0 bases, and 0 bases lay outside the gene matches. CDR3 nucleotides: TGCGCCAGCAGTGAGTCGGACAGGGGTAATTCACCCCTCCACTTT. Translation gives CASSESDRGNSPLHF.

The genes are TRBV7-9 and TRBJ1-2; D call uncertain. The length of the CDR3 is 12 residues. Looked up from germline, CDR1 is SEHNR and CDR2 is FQNEAQ (reference sequence). The V gene lost 1 base and the J gene lost 5 bases, with 5 bases spanning the gap. The CDR3 DNA reads as TGTGCCAGCAGCTTAGGGGAGTATGGCTACACCTTC. Protein sequence: CASSLGEYGYTF.

At least ten counts were recorded for this clonotype. This chain connects TRBV5-4 to TRBJ1-2; D possibly corresponds to TRBD1 (5 bases). CDR1 and CDR2 (germline): SGHNT, YYREEE (reference sequence). The CDR3 contains 13 residues. Between the trimmed V and J ends, which lost 4 bases and 4 bases, there was a span of 11 bases. The chain's CDR3 is CASSQDTLYGYTF. The DNA of the CDR3 is TGTGCCAGCAGCCAGGACACACTCTATGGCTACACCTTC.

This clonotype was found a few times. The chain joins TRBV7-2 to TRBJ2-1; 8 nucleotides match TRBD2. The CDR3 is made up of 18 amino acids. V was pared by 1 base and J by 3 bases, with 11 bases of the junction left unmatched. Germline values: CDR1 SGHTA, CDR2 FQGNSA. CDR3 bases: TGTGCCAGCAGCTTAGTCGCCCAGGGGCGGGAGGACTACAATGAGCAGTTCTTC. Residues: CASSLVAQGREDYNEQFF. Drawing the rest from reference TRBV7-2 and TRBJ2-1, the complete variable domain is GAGVSQSPSNKVTEKGKDVELRCDPISGHTALYWYRQSLGQGLEFLIYFQGNSAPDKSGLPSDRFSAERTGGSVSTLTIQRTQQEDSAVYLCASSLVAQGREDYNEQFFGPGTRLTVL.

In its sample, this clonotype is medium-sized (0.01 to 0.1%). This chain joins TRBV20-1 and TRBJ2-1; 11 bases line up with TRBD2. V lost 2 bases, J lost 7 bases, and 7 bases stayed unmatched. This CDR3 comprises 15 residues. From germline, CDR1 is DFQATT and CDR2 SNEGSKA (reference sequence). CDR3 bases: TGCAGTGCTAGAACCGGGACTAGCGGTTGGAATGAGCAGTTCTTC. It codes for CSARTGTSGWNEQFF.

This clonotype occurred a few times. A clone one base away is much larger, so this may be a read error. The chain carries TRBV12-3 or TRBV12-4 and TRBJ2-7; D is undetermined. The CDR3 is 11 residues long. Between the trimmed V and J ends, which lost 4 bases and 4 bases, there was a span of 5 bases. CDR3 nucleotides: TGTGCCAGCAGTTCCCAGTACGAGCAGTACTTC. Translated, it gives CASSSQYEQYF.

In its sample, this clonotype was seen many times. V and J are TRBV29-1 and TRBJ2-3; D is possibly TRBD1 or TRBD2 (5 bases each). The CDR3 loop spans 11 amino acids. The germline V and J ends were trimmed by 7 bases and 0 bases, with 5 bases remaining between them. Germline CDR1 and CDR2: SQVTM and ANQGSEA. The CDR3 region is CSGGSTDTQYF. In DNA form, the CDR3 reads TGCAGCGGGGGGAGCACAGATACGCAGTATTTT.

Remarks on this clonotype: The junction differs from germline at one of its ends, possibly a read error. The chain joins TRBV12-3 or TRBV12-4 to TRBJ1-2; D might be TRBD1 (6 bases). This CDR3 spans 14 amino acids. The CDR3 region is CASSPDSTHYGCTF. As DNA, the CDR3 is TGTGCCAGCAGTCCGGACAGTACTCACTATGGCTGCACCTTC.

In its sample, this clonotype was seen many times. This rearrangement joins TRBV3-1 to TRBJ2-7; D gene ambiguous. Germline V gene lookup returns CDR1 LGHDT and CDR2 YNNKEL (reference sequence). The CDR3 spans 11 residues. Trimming stripped 1 base from V and 4 bases from J, with 2 bases between. The CDR3 DNA follows: TGTGCCAGCAGCCAAGTTTACGAGCAGTACTTC. Amino acid sequence: CASSQVYEQYF.

Many counts were recorded for this clonotype. The CDR3 coding sequence is TGTGCCAGCAGCGTTGGGACTAGCACAGATACGCAGTATTTT. Its translation is CASSVGTSTDTQYF. The J gene is TRBJ2-3, the V gene TRBV7-2; D may be TRBD2 (6 bases). The germline V gene encodes CDR1 SGHTA and CDR2 FQGNSA. Between the trimmed V and J ends, which lost 5 bases and 0 bases, there was a span of 9 bases. CDR3 length equals 14 residues.

This clonotype was recorded at least ten times. This sequence joins TRBV24-1 and TRBJ2-1; TRBD1 matches at 7 bases. J was trimmed by 5 bases and V by 4 bases; bases with no gene match: 4. Germline lookup yields CDR1 KGHDR and CDR2 SFDVKD. The CDR3 consists of 14 residues. CDR3 nucleotides: TGTGCCACCAGTGAAGCCGGGACAGACAATGAGCAGTTCTTC. It codes for CATSEAGTDNEQFF.

This clonotype was seen at least ten times. The chain carries TRBV10-2 and TRBJ2-1; D gene uncertain. CDR3 length: 14 amino acids. Deletions cut 3 bases from V and 6 bases from J, with 12 bases between. Germline assignment: CDR1 WSHSY and CDR2 SAAADI. The CDR3 here is CASSDPGWGNEQFF. CDR3 in DNA: TGCGCCAGCAGTGACCCGGGCTGGGGCAATGAGCAGTTCTTC.

This clonotype came up once. V is TRBV20-1 and J is TRBJ2-3; D might be TRBD2 (5 bases). This CDR3 spans 14 amino acids. Between the trimmed V and J ends, which lost 8 bases and 1 base, there was a span of 16 bases. CDR1 and CDR2 from the germline V gene are DFQATT and SNEGSKA (reference sequence). The CDR3 loop is CSTEGGLGTDTQYF. CDR3 nucleotide sequence: TGCAGTACTGAAGGCGGGTTGGGCACAGATACGCAGTATTTT.

This clonotype has ten or more counts. The chain is built from TRBV6-1 and TRBJ2-2; D remains ambiguous. Deletions cut 6 bases from V and 7 bases from J, with 9 bases between. The CDR3 sequence is 12 residues long. The germline CDR1 and CDR2 sequences are MNHNS and SASEGT. CDR3 residues: CASRPVSGELFF. The CDR3 nucleotides read TGTGCCAGCAGGCCCGTCAGCGGGGAGCTGTTTTTT.

This rearrangement joins TRBV13 to TRBJ2-3; TRBD1 matches at 9 bases. From germline, CDR1 is PRHDT and CDR2 FYEKMQ (reference sequence). This CDR3 is built from 16 residues. The V gene end was trimmed by 0 bases and the J gene end by 2 bases; junction bases not matched to a gene: 3. The DNA for the CDR3 is TGTGCCAGCAGCTTAGGCGGGACAGGGCCCACAGATACGCAGTATTTT. It is translated as CASSLGGTGPTDTQYF.

On this clonotype: The junction does not match germline at one end; this may be a read error. The J gene is TRBJ1-1, the V gene TRBV7-9, with TRBD1 matching over 8 bases. This CDR3 is 14 amino acids long. CDR1 is SEHNR, CDR2 FQNEAQ, per germline (reference sequence). CDR3 region: CASSLTGVGTEALF. The DNA for the CDR3 is TGTGCCAGCAGCTTGACAGGGGTTGGCACTGAAGCTTTATTT.

This clonotype was recorded at least ten times. The chain carries TRBV29-1 and TRBJ1-1; D gene unclear. Germline loops: CDR1 SQVTM, CDR2 ANQGSEA. This CDR3 is 12 amino acids long. Between the trimmed V and J ends, which lost 1 base and 7 bases, there was a span of 10 bases. CDR3 in amino acids: CSVEANSFEAFF. The CDR3 bases are TGCAGCGTTGAAGCCAACTCATTTGAAGCTTTCTTT.

This clonotype occurred many times. The chain combines TRBV19 with TRBJ2-1; 11 bases are shared with TRBD2. The CDR3 extends over 15 amino acids. The ends lost 4 bases at V and 9 bases at J; junction bases unmatched: 8. Germline CDR1 and CDR2: LNHDA and SQIVND (reference sequence). The CDR3 loop reads CASSSYSGGAGEQFF. DNA for the CDR3: TGTGCCAGTAGTAGCTATAGCGGGGGGGCTGGTGAGCAGTTCTTC.

On this clonotype: A read error may account for a junction end that differs from germline. The chain is built from TRBV9 and TRBJ2-5; D is perhaps TRBD1 or TRBD2 (6 bases each). The germline V gene encodes CDR1 SGDLS and CDR2 YYNGEE. This CDR3 contains 12 residues. The CDR3 reads CTSSSERGDQYF. The CDR3 DNA is TGTACCAGCAGCTCCGAAAGGGGGGACCAGTACTTC.

This clonotype was detected many times. The chain combines TRBV6-1 with TRBJ2-7, with 7 positions matching TRBD1. The V and J ends lost 7 bases and 3 bases, in that order; junction bases with no gene match: 9. Per germline, CDR1 MNHNS and CDR2 SASEGT. The CDR3 extends over 14 amino acids. CDR3 sequence (DNA): TGTGCCAGCACTATCGACAGGGCCCTCTACGAGCAGTACTTC. This sequence encodes CASTIDRALYEQYF.

This clonotype was counted ten times or more. V and J are TRBV14 and TRBJ1-3; TRBD1 aligns across 7 bases. Germline V lookup: CDR1 SGHDN, CDR2 FVKESK. CDR3 length equals 14 residues. The junction had 4 bases not matched to a gene; V was cut back by 4 bases and J by 4 bases. The DNA for the CDR3 is TGTGCCAGCAGCCCCCGACAGGGAGGAAACACCATATATTTT. This sequence encodes CASSPRQGGNTIYF.